Listed below are T cell receptor beta chains from one sample, sequenced in a study of human T cells and chemical hapten exposure. TCRdb processed the RACE reads anew with MiXCR; each CDR3 protein has one entry. Of over 300,000 distinct CDR3 sequences in the sample, 5% to 6.5% were seen once. The material was whole blood, obtained in connection with sensitization to the hapten diphenylcyclopropenone (DPC). These TCRs come from a woman in her forties or fifties with alopecia areata. Some clones in this sample may be carry-over from other donors' samples. CDR3s include the opening cysteine and the closing phenylalanine or tryptophan. The D gene is left open where the match is weak. Clone size is shown for a subset of rows, as once, few, many or a class of expanded clone.

d_gene,v_gene,j_gene,abundance,CDR3aa,CDR3nt
TRBD1,TRBV25-1,TRBJ1-5,.,CASSGSTGGQSNQPQHF,TGTGCCAGCAGTGGGTCGACAGGGGGCCAAAGCAATCAGCCCCAGCATTTT
.,TRBV20-1,TRBJ2-3,many,CSASWGTDTQYF,TGCAGTGCTAGCTGGGGGACAGATACGCAGTATTTT
.,TRBV5-1,TRBJ2-1,.,CASRREPSYNEQFF,TGCGCCAGTCGAAGGGAACCCTCCTACAATGAGCAGTTCTTC
TRBD2,TRBV7-2,TRBJ2-1,many,CASSYTSGGYNEQFF,TGTGCCAGCAGCTACACTAGCGGGGGTTACAATGAGCAGTTCTTC
.,TRBV20-1,TRBJ2-3,many,CSVAPSVTQYF,TGCAGTGTTGCCCCAAGCGTAACGCAGTATTTT
TRBD2,TRBV5-6,TRBJ2-1,few,CASSLRTSAYNEQFF,TGTGCCAGCAGCTTGCGGACTAGCGCCTACAATGAGCAGTTCTTC
TRBD2,TRBV9,TRBJ2-1,few,CASSASPGLAGAARYNEQFF,TGTGCCAGCAGCGCCTCACCGGGACTAGCGGGAGCAGCCCGGTACAATGAGCAGTTCTTC
TRBD2,TRBV29-1,TRBJ2-1,many,CSVQTGLAGIRDEQFF,TGCAGCGTCCAGACCGGACTAGCGGGGATCCGCGATGAGCAGTTCTTC
.,TRBV29-1,TRBJ2-7,many,CSAVVGSNYEQYF,TGCAGCGCCGTCGTCGGGAGCAACTACGAGCAGTACTTC
.,TRBV7-6,TRBJ2-3,many,CASSPTTRQRLDRSTDTQYF,TGTGCCAGCAGCCCAACCACTAGACAGCGATTAGATAGGAGCACAGATACGCAGTATTTT
.,TRBV15,TRBJ2-3,many,CATSRDPRASTDTQYF,TGTGCCACCAGCAGAGATCCCAGGGCTAGCACAGATACGCAGTATTTT
.,TRBV7-9,TRBJ1-4,many,CASSWGGANEKLFF,TGTGCCAGCAGCTGGGGAGGGGCAAATGAAAAACTGTTTTTT
.,TRBV20-1,TRBJ1-1,many,CSAWDMGAFF,TGCAGTGCGTGGGACATGGGAGCTTTCTTT
.,TRBV6-2/TRBV6-3,TRBJ2-1,few,CASSFVLSNEQFF,TGTGCCAGCAGTTTCGTCCTAAGCAATGAGCAGTTCTTC
.,TRBV7-9,TRBJ1-5,many,CASSLDGLPQHF,TGTGCCAGCAGCTTGGACGGGCTGCCCCAGCATTTT
.,TRBV6-1,TRBJ2-5,many,CASSEGETQYF,TGTGCCAGCAGTGAAGGGGAGACCCAGTACTTC
.,TRBV27,TRBJ1-1,.,CASSAPNRENTESFF,TGTGCCAGCAGTGCGCCGAACAGGGAAAACACTGAATCTTTCTTT